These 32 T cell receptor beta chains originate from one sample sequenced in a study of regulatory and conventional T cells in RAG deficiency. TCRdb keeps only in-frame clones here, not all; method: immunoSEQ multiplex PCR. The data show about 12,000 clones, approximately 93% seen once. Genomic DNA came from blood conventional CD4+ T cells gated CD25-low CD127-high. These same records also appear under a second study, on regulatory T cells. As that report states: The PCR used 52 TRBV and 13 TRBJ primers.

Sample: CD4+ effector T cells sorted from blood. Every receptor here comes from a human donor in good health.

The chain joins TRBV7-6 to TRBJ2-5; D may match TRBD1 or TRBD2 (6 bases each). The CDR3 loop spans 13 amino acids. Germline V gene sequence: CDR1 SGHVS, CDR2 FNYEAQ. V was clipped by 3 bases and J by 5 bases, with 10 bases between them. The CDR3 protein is CASSFRGGETQYF. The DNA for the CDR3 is TGTGCCAGCAGCTTCCGAGGGGGGGAGACCCAGTACTTC. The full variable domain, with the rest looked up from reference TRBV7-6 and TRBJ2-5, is GAGVSQSPRYKVTKRGQDVALRCDPISGHVSLYWYRQALGQGPEFLTYFNYEAQQDKSGLPNDRFSAERPEGSISTLTIQRTEQRDSAMYRCASSFRGGETQYFGPGTRLLVL.

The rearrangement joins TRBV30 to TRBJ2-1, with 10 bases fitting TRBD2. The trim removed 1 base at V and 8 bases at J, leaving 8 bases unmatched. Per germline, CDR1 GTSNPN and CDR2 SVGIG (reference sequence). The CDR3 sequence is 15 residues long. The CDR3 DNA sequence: TGTGCCTGGAGTGGTGGGACTAGCGCAATAGATGAGCAGTTCTTC. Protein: CAWSGGTSAIDEQFF.

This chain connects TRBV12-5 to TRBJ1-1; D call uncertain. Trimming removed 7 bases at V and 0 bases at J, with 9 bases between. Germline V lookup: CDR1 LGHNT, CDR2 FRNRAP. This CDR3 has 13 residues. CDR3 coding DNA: TGTGCTAGTGCCCTGGATATGAACACTGAAGCTTTCTTT. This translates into CASALDMNTEAFF.

CDR3 sequence reads: CASSPRTSNYEQYF. The CDR3 nucleotides read TGTGCCAGCAGCCCCCGGACTAGCAACTACGAGCAGTACTTC. The chain uses TRBV11-2 and TRBJ2-7; 8 positions agree with TRBD2. Germline CDR1 and CDR2: SGHAT and FQNNGV. The CDR3 consists of 14 residues. V lost 5 bases to trimming and J lost 3 bases; unmatched junction nucleotides: 6.

CDR3 amino acids: CASSYSETGSYEQYF. In DNA, the CDR3 is TGTGCCAGCAGTTACTCGGAGACAGGTTCCTACGAGCAGTACTTC. The V call is TRBV6-5, the J call TRBJ2-7; the D gene is possibly TRBD1 (6 bases). CDR1 and CDR2 (germline): MNHEY, SVGAGI. CDR3 length equals 15 residues. The V end was cut by 0 bases, the J end by 1 base, with 10 bases between.

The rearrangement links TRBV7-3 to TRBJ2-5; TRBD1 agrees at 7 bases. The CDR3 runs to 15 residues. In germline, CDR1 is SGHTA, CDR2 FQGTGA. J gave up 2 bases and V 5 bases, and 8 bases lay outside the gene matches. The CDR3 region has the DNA TGTGCCAGCAGCCAAAACCCGGGACAGCAAGAGACCCAGTACTTC. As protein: CASSQNPGQQETQYF. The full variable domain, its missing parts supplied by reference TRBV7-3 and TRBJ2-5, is GAGVSQTPSNKVTEKGKYVELRCDPISGHTALYWYRQSLGQGPEFLIYFQGTGAADDSGLPNDRFFAVRPEGSVSTLKIQRTERGDSAVYLCASSQNPGQQETQYFGPGTRLLVL.

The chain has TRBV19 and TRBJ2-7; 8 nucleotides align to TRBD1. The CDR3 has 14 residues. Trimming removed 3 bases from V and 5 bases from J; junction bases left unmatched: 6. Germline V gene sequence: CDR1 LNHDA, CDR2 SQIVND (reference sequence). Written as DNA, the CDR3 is TGTGCCAGTAGTATCCCGGGACAGGCCGACGAGCAGTACTTC. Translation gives CASSIPGQADEQYF.

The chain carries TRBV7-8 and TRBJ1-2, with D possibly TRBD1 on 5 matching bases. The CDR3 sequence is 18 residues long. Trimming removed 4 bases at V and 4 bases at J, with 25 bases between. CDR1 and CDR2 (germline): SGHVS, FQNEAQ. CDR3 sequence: CASSSPRGTQVNTYGYTF. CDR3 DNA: TGTGCCAGCAGCTCACCCCGGGGAACACAGGTTAACACCTATGGCTACACCTTC.

The CDR3 DNA sequence: TGTGCCAGCAGTGAAACCAGGACAGGCTGGCAGTACTTC. Translation gives CASSETRTGWQYF. The V call is TRBV6-5, the J call TRBJ2-7; 7 bases match TRBD1. Germline V gives CDR1 MNHEY, CDR2 SVGAGI. The CDR3 extends over 13 amino acids. The trim removed 5 bases at V and 9 bases at J, leaving 10 bases unmatched.

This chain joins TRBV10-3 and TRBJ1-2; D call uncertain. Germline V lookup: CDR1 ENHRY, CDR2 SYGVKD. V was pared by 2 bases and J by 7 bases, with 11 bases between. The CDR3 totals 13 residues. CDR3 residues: CAISEEFSGGYTF. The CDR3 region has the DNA TGTGCCATCAGTGAGGAGTTTAGCGGTGGCTACACCTTC.

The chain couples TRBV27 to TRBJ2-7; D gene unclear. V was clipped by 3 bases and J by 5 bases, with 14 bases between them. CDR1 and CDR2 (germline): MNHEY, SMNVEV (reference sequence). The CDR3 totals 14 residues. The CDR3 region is CASSFSGRVHEQYF. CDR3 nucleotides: TGTGCCAGCAGTTTCTCCGGAAGAGTCCACGAGCAGTACTTC.

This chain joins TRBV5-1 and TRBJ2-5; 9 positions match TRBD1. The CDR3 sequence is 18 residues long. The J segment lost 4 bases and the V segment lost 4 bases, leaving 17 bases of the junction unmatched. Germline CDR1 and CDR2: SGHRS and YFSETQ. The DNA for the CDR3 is TGCGCCAGCAGCCCCAACATTCCTTGGACAGGGGAGAGAGAGACCCAGTACTTC. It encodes CASSPNIPWTGERETQYF.

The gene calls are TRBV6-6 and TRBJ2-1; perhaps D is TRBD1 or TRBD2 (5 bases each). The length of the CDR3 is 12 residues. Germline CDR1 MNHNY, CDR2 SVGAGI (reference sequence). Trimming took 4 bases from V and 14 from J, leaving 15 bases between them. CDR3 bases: TGTGCCAGCAGTTCCCCGACGGGGCAGAAGTTCTTC. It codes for CASSSPTGQKFF.

CDR3 in amino acids: CASSFYSTEAFF. CDR3 in DNA: TGTGCCAGCAGCTTTTACAGCACTGAAGCTTTCTTT. This chain uses TRBV7-2 with TRBJ1-1; D unclear. V was pared by 3 bases and J by 4 bases, with 6 bases between. Germline CDR1 SGHTA, CDR2 FQGNSA. The CDR3 totals 12 residues.

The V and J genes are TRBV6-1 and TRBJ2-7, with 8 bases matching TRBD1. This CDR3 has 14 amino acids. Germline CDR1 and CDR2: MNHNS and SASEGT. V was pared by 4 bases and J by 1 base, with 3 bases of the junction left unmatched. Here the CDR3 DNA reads TGTGCCAGCAGTGGTGACAGGGGATCCTACGAGCAGTACTTC. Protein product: CASSGDRGSYEQYF.

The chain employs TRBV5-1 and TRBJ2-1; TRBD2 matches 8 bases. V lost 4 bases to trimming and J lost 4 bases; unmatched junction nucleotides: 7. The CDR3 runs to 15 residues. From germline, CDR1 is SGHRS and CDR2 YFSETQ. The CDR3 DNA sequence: TGCGCCAGCAGCCCAGATAGCGGGGCTTACAATGAGCAGTTCTTC. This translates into CASSPDSGAYNEQFF.

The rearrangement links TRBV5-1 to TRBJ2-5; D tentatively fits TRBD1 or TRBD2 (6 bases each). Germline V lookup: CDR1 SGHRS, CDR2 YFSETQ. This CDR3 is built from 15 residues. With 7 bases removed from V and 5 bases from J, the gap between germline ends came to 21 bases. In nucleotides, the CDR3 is TGCGCCAGCGATCCTTCGGGGGCGTGGTTGGAGACCCAGTACTTC. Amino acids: CASDPSGAWLETQYF.

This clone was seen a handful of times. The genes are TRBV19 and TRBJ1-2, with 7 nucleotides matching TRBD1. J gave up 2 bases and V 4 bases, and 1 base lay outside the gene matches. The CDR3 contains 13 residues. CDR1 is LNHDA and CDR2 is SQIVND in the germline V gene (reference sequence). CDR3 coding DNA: TGTGCCAGTAGTAGGGACAGCAACTATGGCTACACCTTC. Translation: CASSRDSNYGYTF.

The chain's CDR3 is CSARTGGEQYF. The CDR3 coding sequence is TGCAGTGCTAGAACAGGGGGCGAGCAGTACTTC. The rearrangement links TRBV20-1 to TRBJ2-7; 8 bases agree with TRBD1. Germline CDR1 and CDR2: DFQATT and SNEGSKA (reference sequence). This CDR3 is 11 amino acids long. Unmatched junction bases numbered 0, after V lost 2 bases and J lost 6 bases.

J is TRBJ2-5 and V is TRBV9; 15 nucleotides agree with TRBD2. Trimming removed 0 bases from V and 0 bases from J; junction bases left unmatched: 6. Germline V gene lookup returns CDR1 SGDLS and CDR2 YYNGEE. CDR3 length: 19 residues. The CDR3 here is CASSVGTSGGARYQETQYF. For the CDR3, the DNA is TGTGCCAGCAGCGTAGGGACTAGCGGGGGGGCCAGGTACCAAGAGACCCAGTACTTC.

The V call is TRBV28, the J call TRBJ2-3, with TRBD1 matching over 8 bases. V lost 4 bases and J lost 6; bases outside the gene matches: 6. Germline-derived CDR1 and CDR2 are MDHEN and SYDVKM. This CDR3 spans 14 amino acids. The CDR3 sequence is CASSYRTGRDTQYF. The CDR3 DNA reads TGTGCCAGCAGTTACCGGACAGGGAGGGATACGCAGTATTTT.

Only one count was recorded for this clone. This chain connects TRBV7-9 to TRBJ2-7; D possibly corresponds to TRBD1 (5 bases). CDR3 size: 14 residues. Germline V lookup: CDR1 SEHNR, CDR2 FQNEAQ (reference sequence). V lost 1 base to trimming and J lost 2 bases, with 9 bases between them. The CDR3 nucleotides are TGTGCCAGCAGCTTAGATCCGGACACCTACGAGCAGTACTTC. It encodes CASSLDPDTYEQYF.

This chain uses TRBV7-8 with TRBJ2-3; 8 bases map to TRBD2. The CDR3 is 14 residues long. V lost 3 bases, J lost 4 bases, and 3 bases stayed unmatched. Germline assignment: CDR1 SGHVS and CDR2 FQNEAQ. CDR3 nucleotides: TGTGCCAGCAGCTTTAGCGGGATCGCAGATACGCAGTATTTT. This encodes CASSFSGIADTQYF.

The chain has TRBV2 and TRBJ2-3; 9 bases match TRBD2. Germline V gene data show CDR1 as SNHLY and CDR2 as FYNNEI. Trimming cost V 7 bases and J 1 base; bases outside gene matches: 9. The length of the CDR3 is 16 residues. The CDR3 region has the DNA TGTGCCAGCACCAATAAGCGGGAGGTTGGCACAGATACGCAGTATTTT. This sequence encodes CASTNKREVGTDTQYF.

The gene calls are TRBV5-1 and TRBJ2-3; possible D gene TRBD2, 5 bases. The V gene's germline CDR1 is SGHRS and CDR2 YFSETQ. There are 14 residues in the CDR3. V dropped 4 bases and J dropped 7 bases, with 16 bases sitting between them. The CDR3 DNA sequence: TGCGCCAGCAGCGAAGCCTCGGGGAGCCATACGCAGTATTTT. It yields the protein CASSEASGSHTQYF.

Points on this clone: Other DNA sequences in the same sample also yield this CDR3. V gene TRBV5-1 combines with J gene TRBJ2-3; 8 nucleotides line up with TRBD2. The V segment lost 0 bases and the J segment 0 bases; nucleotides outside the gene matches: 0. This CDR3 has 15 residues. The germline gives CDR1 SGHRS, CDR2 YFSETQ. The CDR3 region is CASSLGGGSTDTQYF. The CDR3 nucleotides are TGCGCCAGCAGCTTGGGCGGGGGGAGCACAGATACGCAGTATTTT.

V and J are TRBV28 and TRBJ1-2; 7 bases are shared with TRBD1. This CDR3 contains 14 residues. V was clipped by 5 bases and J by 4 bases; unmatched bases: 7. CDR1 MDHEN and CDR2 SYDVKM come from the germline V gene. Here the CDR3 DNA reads TGTGCCAGCAGTGAAGACAGGGACCGCTATGGCTACACCTTC. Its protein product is CASSEDRDRYGYTF.

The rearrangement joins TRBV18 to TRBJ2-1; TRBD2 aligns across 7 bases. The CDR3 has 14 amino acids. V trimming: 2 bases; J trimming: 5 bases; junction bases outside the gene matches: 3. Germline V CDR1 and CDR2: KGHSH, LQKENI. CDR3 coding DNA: TGTGCCAGCTCACCAGGGGCGGGGGACAATGAGCAGTTCTTC. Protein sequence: CASSPGAGDNEQFF.

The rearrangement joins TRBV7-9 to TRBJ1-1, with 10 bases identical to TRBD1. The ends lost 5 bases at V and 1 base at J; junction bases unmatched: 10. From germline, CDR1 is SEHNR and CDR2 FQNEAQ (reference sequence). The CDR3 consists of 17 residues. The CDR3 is CASSNYAGQGSNTEAFF. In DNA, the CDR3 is TGTGCCAGCAGCAACTACGCGGGACAGGGGTCGAACACTGAAGCTTTCTTT. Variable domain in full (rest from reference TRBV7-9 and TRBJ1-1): DTGVSQNPRHKITKRGQNVTFRCDPISEHNRLYWYRQTLGQGPEFLTYFQNEAQLEKSRLLSDRFSAERPKGSFSTLEIQRTEQGDSAMYLCASSNYAGQGSNTEAFFGQGTRLTVV.

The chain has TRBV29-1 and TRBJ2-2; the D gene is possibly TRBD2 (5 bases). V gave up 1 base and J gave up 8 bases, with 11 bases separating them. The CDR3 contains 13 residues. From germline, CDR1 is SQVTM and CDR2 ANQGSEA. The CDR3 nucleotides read TGCAGCGTTGAAGCGAGGGTTAAGGGGGAGCTGTTTTTT. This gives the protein CSVEARVKGELFF.

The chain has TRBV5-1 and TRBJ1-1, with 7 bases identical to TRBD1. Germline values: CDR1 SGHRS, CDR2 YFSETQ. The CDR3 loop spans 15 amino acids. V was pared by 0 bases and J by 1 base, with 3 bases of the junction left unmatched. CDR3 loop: CASSLADRENTEAFF. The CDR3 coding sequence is TGCGCCAGCAGCTTGGCCGACAGGGAGAACACTGAAGCTTTCTTT.

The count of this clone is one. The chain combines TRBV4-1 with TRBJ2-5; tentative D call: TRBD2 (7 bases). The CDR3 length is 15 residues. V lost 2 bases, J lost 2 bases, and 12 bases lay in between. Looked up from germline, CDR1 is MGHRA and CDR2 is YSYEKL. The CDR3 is CASSQQGTIQETQYF. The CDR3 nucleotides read TGCGCCAGCAGCCAACAGGGGACTATACAAGAGACCCAGTACTTC.